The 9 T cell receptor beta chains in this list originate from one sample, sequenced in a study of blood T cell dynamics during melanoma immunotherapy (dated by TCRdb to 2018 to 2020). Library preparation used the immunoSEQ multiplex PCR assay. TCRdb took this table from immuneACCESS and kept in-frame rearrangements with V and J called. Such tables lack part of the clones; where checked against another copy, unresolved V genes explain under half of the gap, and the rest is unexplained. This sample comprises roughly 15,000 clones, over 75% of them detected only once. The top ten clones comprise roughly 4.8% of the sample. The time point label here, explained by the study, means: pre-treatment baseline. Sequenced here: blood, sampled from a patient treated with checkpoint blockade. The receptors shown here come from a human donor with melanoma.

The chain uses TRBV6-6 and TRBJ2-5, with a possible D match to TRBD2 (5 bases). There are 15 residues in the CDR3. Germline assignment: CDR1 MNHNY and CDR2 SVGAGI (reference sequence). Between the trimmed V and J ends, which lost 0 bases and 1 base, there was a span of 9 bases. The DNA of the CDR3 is TGTGCCAGCAGTTACTCTCTAGCAACCCAAGAGACCCAGTACTTC. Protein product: CASSYSLATQETQYF.

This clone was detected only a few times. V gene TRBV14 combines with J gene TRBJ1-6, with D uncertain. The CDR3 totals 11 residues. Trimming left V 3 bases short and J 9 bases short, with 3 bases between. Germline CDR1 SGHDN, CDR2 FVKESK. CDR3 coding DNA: TGTGCCAGCAGCCAGGTTTCACCCCTCCACTTT. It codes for CASSQVSPLHF.

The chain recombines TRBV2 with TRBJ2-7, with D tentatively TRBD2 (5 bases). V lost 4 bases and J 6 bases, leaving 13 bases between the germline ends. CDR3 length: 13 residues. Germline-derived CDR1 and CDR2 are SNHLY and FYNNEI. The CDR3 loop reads CASSGTSGAEQYF. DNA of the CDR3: TGTGCCAGCAGTGGGACTTCGGGCGCCGAGCAGTACTTC.

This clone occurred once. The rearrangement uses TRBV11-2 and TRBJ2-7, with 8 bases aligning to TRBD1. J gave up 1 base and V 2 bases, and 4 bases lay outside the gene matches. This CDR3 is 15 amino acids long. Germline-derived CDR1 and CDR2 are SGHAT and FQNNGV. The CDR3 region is CASSLWTGRSYEQYF. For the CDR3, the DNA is TGTGCCAGCAGCTTATGGACAGGGCGATCCTACGAGCAGTACTTC.

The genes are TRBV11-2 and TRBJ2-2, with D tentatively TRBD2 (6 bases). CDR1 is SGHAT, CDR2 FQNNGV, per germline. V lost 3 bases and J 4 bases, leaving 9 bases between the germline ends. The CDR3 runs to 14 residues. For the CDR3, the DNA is TGTGCCAGCAGCTTGGAGGGGTCCACCGGGGAGCTGTTTTTT. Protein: CASSLEGSTGELFF.

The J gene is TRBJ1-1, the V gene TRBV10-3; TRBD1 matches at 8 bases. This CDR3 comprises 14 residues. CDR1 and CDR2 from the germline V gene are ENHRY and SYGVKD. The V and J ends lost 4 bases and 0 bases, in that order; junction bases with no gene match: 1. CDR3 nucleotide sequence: TGTGCCATCAGTGTGGGACAGGTGAACACTGAAGCTTTCTTT. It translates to CAISVGQVNTEAFF.

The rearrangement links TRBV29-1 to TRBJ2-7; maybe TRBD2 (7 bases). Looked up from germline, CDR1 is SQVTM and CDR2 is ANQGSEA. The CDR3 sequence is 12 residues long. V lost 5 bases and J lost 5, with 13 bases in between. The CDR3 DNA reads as TGCAGCGTTAGCAGGGAGGGGGACGAGCAGTACTTC. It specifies CSVSREGDEQYF.

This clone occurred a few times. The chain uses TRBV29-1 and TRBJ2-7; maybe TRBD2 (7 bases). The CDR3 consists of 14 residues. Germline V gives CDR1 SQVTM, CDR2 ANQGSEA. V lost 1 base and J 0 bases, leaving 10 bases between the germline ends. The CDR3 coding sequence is TGCAGCGTTGAAGTAGGGGGGGGCTCCTACGAGCAGTACTTC. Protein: CSVEVGGGSYEQYF.

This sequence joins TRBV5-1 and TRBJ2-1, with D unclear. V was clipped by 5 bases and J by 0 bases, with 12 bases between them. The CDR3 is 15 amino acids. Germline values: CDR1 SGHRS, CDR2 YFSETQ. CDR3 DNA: TGCGCCAGCAGGTTTTTGGCGAGCTCCTACAATGAGCAGTTCTTC. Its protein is CASRFLASSYNEQFF.